Below, 23 T cell receptor beta chains from the same sample are listed, as sequenced in a study of identical twins. TCRdb re-analysed the 5' RACE reads in MiXCR, keeping a single row per CDR3 protein. The profile shows 250,000 or so distinct CDR3 sequences, roughly 7% of them singletons. A further study also used this sample, focusing on yellow fever vaccine responses in identical twins.

Sequenced material: memory (CD45RO+) T cells sorted from blood. Source of these receptors: a woman under 30 in good health.

This clonotype was counted ten times or more. This sequence joins TRBV7-9 and TRBJ1-2; a weak D match, TRBD1 (5 bases). This CDR3 region has 15 residues. The V end lost 1 base, the J end lost 4 bases, and 13 bases lay between the germline ends. CDR1 is SEHNR, CDR2 FQNEAQ, per germline (reference sequence). The CDR3 spells CASSLGGTRGYGYTF. CDR3 coding DNA: TGTGCCAGCAGCTTAGGGGGGACGCGCGGCTATGGCTACACCTTC.

The rearrangement links TRBV11-2 to TRBJ1-6; D remains ambiguous. Germline CDR1 reads SGHAT; CDR2 reads FQNNGV. Trimming took 1 base from V and 13 from J, leaving 14 bases between them. This CDR3 region has 14 residues. This CDR3 is CASSLVAGDLPLHF. DNA of the CDR3: TGTGCCAGCAGCTTAGTGGCTGGGGATCTTCCCCTCCACTTT. The whole variable domain, filled in from reference TRBV11-2 and TRBJ1-6, reads EAGVAQSPRYKIIEKRQSVAFWCNPISGHATLYWYQQILGQGPKLLIQFQNNGVVDDSQLPKDRFSAERLKGVDSTLKIQPAKLEDSAVYLCASSLVAGDLPLHFGNGTRLTVT.

The V gene is TRBV6-1, the J gene TRBJ2-2; no clear D gene. CDR3 length: 13 amino acids. Per germline, CDR1 MNHNS and CDR2 SASEGT. V lost 6 bases, J lost 1 base, and 6 bases lay in between. The CDR3 reads CASSDWNTGELFF. Here the CDR3 DNA reads TGTGCCAGCAGCGACTGGAACACCGGGGAGCTGTTTTTT.

This clonotype showed up just a few times. This chain links TRBV4-2 with TRBJ2-1, with 10 nucleotides matching TRBD2. Germline CDR1 is LGHNA and CDR2 is YNFKEQ. The V segment lost 1 base and the J segment 7 bases; nucleotides outside the gene matches: 4. The CDR3 runs 15 residues. The CDR3 bases are TGTGCCAGCAGCCAAGTCCTAGCGGGAGTAAATGAGCAGTTCTTC. Its translation is CASSQVLAGVNEQFF.

The chain joins TRBV4-2 to TRBJ2-7, with D unclear. This CDR3 contains 17 residues. CDR1 is LGHNA and CDR2 is YNFKEQ in the germline V gene. V was shortened by 0 bases and J by 2 bases, with 17 bases between the two germline ends. CDR3 residues: CASSQDLRVPPAYEQYF. The CDR3 DNA sequence: TGTGCCAGCAGCCAAGATCTTAGGGTCCCCCCAGCCTACGAGCAGTACTTC.

This clonotype turned up a few times. The gene calls are TRBV9 and TRBJ2-2, with D possibly matching TRBD2 (5 bases). CDR3 length: 19 residues. Trimming took off 3 bases at V and 0 bases at J, with 21 bases between the two ends. Germline V lookup: CDR1 SGDLS, CDR2 YYNGEE. This chain's CDR3 is CASSERDLTTIANTGELFF. Here the CDR3 DNA reads TGTGCCAGCAGCGAACGGGATCTCACAACCATAGCGAACACCGGGGAGCTGTTTTTT.

This clonotype was picked up a small number of times. V and J are TRBV6-1 and TRBJ2-4; 7 bases line up with TRBD2. The CDR3 has 15 amino acids. The J segment lost 7 bases and the V segment lost 0 bases, leaving 6 bases of the junction unmatched. Germline V gene lookup returns CDR1 MNHNS and CDR2 SASEGT. The CDR3 DNA is TGTGCCAGCAGTGAAGCCTGGGGGGGACCGAACATTCAGTACTTC. As protein: CASSEAWGGPNIQYF.

This clonotype has a count of ten or more. J is TRBJ2-3 and V is TRBV15, with 10 bases fitting TRBD1. After removal of 3 bases from V and 7 bases from J, the junction contained 10 bases not matched to a gene. Germline V gene lookup returns CDR1 LNHNV and CDR2 YYDKDF (reference sequence). The CDR3 is 16 amino acids. The CDR3 nucleotides read TGTGCCACCAGCAGGGAGGACAGGGGGTCAATGAATACGCAGTATTTT. Protein: CATSREDRGSMNTQYF. The complete variable domain, with remaining parts taken from reference TRBV15 and TRBJ2-3, reads DAMVIQNPRYQVTQFGKPVTLSCSQTLNHNVMYWYQQKSSQAPKLLFHYYDKDFNNEADTPDNFQSRRPNTSFCFLDIRSPGLGDTAMYLCATSREDRGSMNTQYFGPGTRLTVL.

V gene TRBV20-1 combines with J gene TRBJ2-5; 9 nucleotides match TRBD1. There are 14 residues in the CDR3. CDR1 and CDR2 from the germline V gene are DFQATT and SNEGSKA (reference sequence). V lost 0 bases, J lost 5 bases, and 4 bases stayed unmatched. DNA of the CDR3: TGCAGTGCTAGAGATACAGGGGGCATGGAGACCCAGTACTTC. Amino acids: CSARDTGGMETQYF.

This clonotype was seen a single time. The V call is TRBV25-1, the J call TRBJ2-1, with a possible D match to TRBD1 (6 bases). Germline CDR1 is MGHDK and CDR2 is SYGVNS. V was trimmed by 5 bases and J by 9 bases, leaving 23 bases between them. This CDR3 region has 16 residues. Written as DNA, the CDR3 is TGTGCCAGCAGTTCGACAGGTAATACAATGTCCAGTGAGCAGTTCTTC. Encoded protein: CASSSTGNTMSSEQFF.

The chain carries TRBV20-1 and TRBJ2-1; tentatively, D is TRBD2 (5 bases). The V end lost 0 bases, the J end lost 4 bases, and 10 bases lay between the germline ends. The CDR3 runs 14 residues. Germline assignment: CDR1 DFQATT and CDR2 SNEGSKA (reference sequence). CDR3 sequence: CSARDGGSYNEQFF. In DNA, the CDR3 is TGCAGTGCTAGAGATGGAGGCAGTTACAATGAGCAGTTCTTC.

This clonotype was seen a few times. The chain links TRBV11-2 to TRBJ1-2; D is unresolved. Germline V gives CDR1 SGHAT, CDR2 FQNNGV. The CDR3 has 15 amino acids. V lost 5 bases and J 4 bases, leaving 17 bases between the germline ends. CDR3 nucleotides: TGTGCCAGCAGCCCTGGGCCAGAACTCCCCTATGGCTACACCTTC. Protein: CASSPGPELPYGYTF.

The J gene is TRBJ1-1, the V gene TRBV2, with 7 bases lining up with TRBD1. J lost 5 bases, V lost 4 bases, and 10 bases had no gene match. The CDR3 consists of 15 residues. Per the germline V gene, CDR1 is SNHLY and CDR2 is FYNNEI. The CDR3 is CASSAVGGSGTEAFF. CDR3 in DNA: TGTGCCAGCAGTGCGGTAGGGGGCAGTGGTACTGAAGCTTTCTTT.

The count of this clonotype is one. The V gene is TRBV20-1, the J gene TRBJ1-4; unclear D gene. Germline loops: CDR1 DFQATT, CDR2 SNEGSKA (reference sequence). CDR3 length: 13 amino acids. Trimming removed 8 bases from V and 0 bases from J, with 10 bases in between. The CDR3 nucleotides are TGCAGTTTCGCCCGAACAACTAATGAAAAACTGTTTTTT. Its protein product is CSFARTTNEKLFF.

This clonotype was seen many times. The chain couples TRBV28 to TRBJ2-5; unclear D gene. The germline V gene encodes CDR1 MDHEN and CDR2 SYDVKM. V was shortened by 0 bases and J by 2 bases, with 10 bases between the two germline ends. This CDR3 region has 15 residues. DNA of the CDR3: TGTGCCAGCAGTTTATGGGCCGATGAACAAGAGACCCAGTACTTC. It codes for CASSLWADEQETQYF.

This clonotype was observed many times. The chain joins TRBV4-1 to TRBJ1-1; no firm D call. CDR1 and CDR2 (germline): MGHRA, YSYEKL. This CDR3 spans 13 amino acids. Trimming pared 3 bases from V and 4 bases from J, leaving 9 bases between. The CDR3 loop is CASSQFYPTEAFF. Written as DNA, the CDR3 is TGCGCCAGCAGCCAGTTCTACCCCACTGAAGCTTTCTTT.

This clonotype came up a few times. The V and J genes are TRBV20-1 and TRBJ2-5, with 10 bases fitting TRBD2. Germline V lookup: CDR1 DFQATT, CDR2 SNEGSKA (reference sequence). The length of the CDR3 is 12 residues. The J segment lost 3 bases and the V segment lost 8 bases, leaving 3 bases of the junction unmatched. The DNA of the CDR3 is TGCAGTCCCGGACTAGCGGAAGAGACCCAGTACTTC. It is translated as CSPGLAEETQYF.

This clonotype was counted many times. The rearrangement uses TRBV4-1 and TRBJ2-1; D may be TRBD1 or TRBD2 (6 bases each). The CDR3 sequence is 13 residues long. V shed 8 bases and J shed 7 bases, with 15 bases lying between them. CDR1 and CDR2 (germline): MGHRA, YSYEKL. DNA for the CDR3: TGCGCCAGCTATAATACAGGGAGGAATGAGCAGTTCTTC. Translating it yields CASYNTGRNEQFF.

This clonotype has only a few counts. This chain links TRBV7-3 with TRBJ2-6, with TRBD1 identical over 12 bases. This CDR3 region has 19 residues. Per the germline V gene, CDR1 is SGHTA and CDR2 is FQGTGA. The trim removed 1 base at V and 0 bases at J, leaving 4 bases unmatched. The CDR3 region has the DNA TGTGCCAGCAGCTTAAAAGGGGACAGGGGGCACTCTGGGGCCAACGTCCTGACTTTC. It codes for CASSLKGDRGHSGANVLTF.

This clonotype was observed a few times. The V call is TRBV11-2, the J call TRBJ1-2, with TRBD1 identical over 11 bases. The CDR3 contains 18 residues. V lost 1 base to trimming and J lost 4 bases; unmatched junction nucleotides: 11. The germline V gene has CDR1 SGHAT and CDR2 FQNNGV. CDR3 DNA: TGTGCCAGCAGCTTAGGAATAGGACAGGGGGCCACTAGCTATGGCTACACCTTC. Protein sequence: CASSLGIGQGATSYGYTF.

Ten or more counts support this clonotype. The chain joins TRBV12-3 or TRBV12-4 to TRBJ2-3; 7 bases align to TRBD2. V gave up 6 bases and J gave up 7 bases; unmatched junction bases: 7. The CDR3 totals 13 residues. In DNA, the CDR3 is TGTGCCAGCAGCCCGGGGGGAGGATATACGCAGTATTTT. This codes for CASSPGGGYTQYF.

This clonotype has ten or more counts. The chain links TRBV28 to TRBJ2-7, with a tentative D call TRBD2 (6 bases). The CDR3 is 15 amino acids. The germline V gene encodes CDR1 MDHEN and CDR2 SYDVKM. Trimming removed 5 bases at V and 0 bases at J, with 14 bases between. The CDR3 coding sequence is TGTGCCAGCAGTCTCCGGGACGGGAGCTCCTACGAGCAGTACGTC. This gives the protein CASSLRDGSSYEQYV.

This clonotype appeared many times. This chain links TRBV25-1 with TRBJ2-1; 8 bases agree with TRBD1. J lost 5 bases, V lost 1 base, and 25 bases had no gene match. The CDR3 has 22 residues. In germline, CDR1 is MGHDK, CDR2 SYGVNS. The CDR3 nucleotides read TGTGCCAGCAGTGAATTAGGAACAGGGGGGAGTAAAACGCTATCCCAAGACAATGAGCAGTTCTTC. Its translation is CASSELGTGGSKTLSQDNEQFF. The whole variable domain, filled in from reference TRBV25-1 and TRBJ2-1, reads EADIYQTPRYLVIGTGKKITLECSQTMGHDKMYWYQQDPGMELHLIHYSYGVNSTEKGDLSSESTVSRIRTEHFPLTLESARPSHTSQYLCASSELGTGGSKTLSQDNEQFFGPGTRLTVL.